Shown below are 25 T cell receptor beta chains from a single sample sequenced in a study of T-cell memory formation after mild COVID-19. TCRdb reprocessed the 5' RACE reads with MiXCR, giving one entry per CDR3 protein. The sample lists some 160,000 distinct CDR3 sequences, 31% occurring once. Sequenced sample: PBMCs or a T cell subset sorted from them (not recorded which). The source of these receptors is an adult woman who had mild COVID-19 (a few samples of this study predate the infection). Cell type and time point are not known.

The rearrangement links TRBV30 to TRBJ2-4; D is uncertain. The CDR3 runs to 13 residues. V lost 4 bases, J lost 6 bases, and 13 bases lay in between. Germline-derived CDR1 and CDR2 are GTSNPN and SVGIG (reference sequence). DNA for the CDR3: TGTGCCTGGACGGGCGCCTCGGGAAACATTCAGTACTTC. Translating it yields CAWTGASGNIQYF.

The chain links TRBV7-9 to TRBJ1-1; a weak D match, TRBD1 (6 bases). The CDR3 consists of 11 residues. Germline values: CDR1 SEHNR, CDR2 FQNEAQ (reference sequence). V lost 6 bases, J lost 7 bases, and 9 bases lay in between. CDR3 nucleotide sequence: TGTGCCAGCAGAGAGGACAGTGAAGCTTTCTTT. This codes for CASREDSEAFF.

The chain couples TRBV4-3 to TRBJ2-7; D gene unclear. Germline V CDR1 and CDR2: LGHNA, YSLEER. The CDR3 is 15 residues long. V shed 1 base and J shed 4 bases, with 14 bases lying between them. CDR3 sequence (DNA): TGCGCCAGCAGCCAAGGGTACCTGGCTAGTTACGAGCAGTACTTC. Translation gives CASSQGYLASYEQYF.

This clonotype was seen a few times. The V call is TRBV3-1, the J call TRBJ1-1, with D hard to call. The V end lost 2 bases, the J end lost 4 bases, and 14 bases lay between the germline ends. This CDR3 comprises 15 residues. Germline assignment: CDR1 LGHDT and CDR2 YNNKEL (reference sequence). The CDR3 DNA is TGTGCCAGCAGCCAACGACCCTTGGATGCCACTGAAGCTTTCTTT. It translates to CASSQRPLDATEAFF.

There are a few counts of this clonotype. The chain has TRBV5-1 and TRBJ1-2; the D is unclear. The V and J ends lost 0 bases and 7 bases respectively, with 10 bases between them. The CDR3 is made up of 13 amino acids. Germline V gene sequence: CDR1 SGHRS, CDR2 YFSETQ. The DNA for the CDR3 is TGCGCCAGCAGCTTGGACAGCCCTATTGGCTACACCTTC. Translated: CASSLDSPIGYTF.

CDR3 sequence reads: CASRTGRGSYNEQFF. CDR3 nucleotides: TGTGCCAGCAGGACAGGGAGAGGTTCCTACAATGAGCAGTTCTTC. The V gene is TRBV2, the J gene TRBJ2-1; TRBD1 agrees at 7 bases. CDR3 length: 15 amino acids. Germline CDR1 is SNHLY and CDR2 is FYNNEI. The V segment lost 6 bases and the J segment 1 base; nucleotides outside the gene matches: 6. Combining the CDR3 with reference TRBV2 and TRBJ2-1 gives the whole variable domain EPEVTQTPSHQVTQMGQEVILRCVPISNHLYFYWYRQILGQKVEFLVSFYNNEISEKSEIFDDQFSVERPDGSNFTLKIRSTKLEDSAMYFCASRTGRGSYNEQFFGPGTRLTVL.

This clonotype has only a few counts. The chain combines TRBV29-1 with TRBJ2-1, with TRBD2 matching over 9 bases. The CDR3 loop spans 15 amino acids. The V gene end was trimmed by 4 bases and the J gene end by 4 bases; junction bases not matched to a gene: 8. Germline V gene lookup returns CDR1 SQVTM and CDR2 ANQGSEA. DNA of the CDR3: TGCAGCGTTGGCGGGACTAGCAGAACGTACAATGAGCAGTTCTTC. It codes for CSVGGTSRTYNEQFF.

The chain uses TRBV23-1 and TRBJ2-5, with 8 positions matching TRBD1. TRBV23-1 is an ORF for which the function is uncertain. The CDR3 runs 16 residues. V lost 1 base to trimming and J lost 7 bases; unmatched junction nucleotides: 11. CDR3 sequence: CASSQFGRGPCRTQYF. In nucleotides, the CDR3 is TGCGCCAGCAGTCAATTTGGCAGGGGGCCTTGTAGGACCCAGTACTTC.

The rearrangement links TRBV4-2 to TRBJ2-5; tentative D call: TRBD1 (5 bases). Germline-derived CDR1 and CDR2 are LGHNA and YNFKEQ. This CDR3 region has 13 residues. V lost 3 bases, J lost 3 bases, and 8 bases lay in between. CDR3 protein: CASSHPGKETQYF. CDR3 sequence (DNA): TGTGCCAGCAGCCATCCAGGGAAAGAGACCCAGTACTTC.

The rearrangement links TRBV5-1 to TRBJ2-5; a possible D gene is TRBD2 (5 bases). Germline assignment: CDR1 SGHRS and CDR2 YFSETQ. This CDR3 has 13 amino acids. Trimming pared 1 base from V and 3 bases from J, leaving 7 bases between. In DNA, the CDR3 is TGCGCCAGCAGCTTGCACGGGGAAGAGACCCAGTACTTC. Protein: CASSLHGEETQYF.

This clonotype was observed a few times. The chain has TRBV7-9 and TRBJ1-1; D unresolved. Germline V lookup: CDR1 SEHNR, CDR2 FQNEAQ (reference sequence). There are 15 residues in the CDR3. Trimming took 4 bases from V and 6 from J, leaving 18 bases between them. The CDR3 nucleotides read TGTGCCAGCAGCTCAAGGCTCGGCGGCCTCGCTGAAGCTTTCTTT. It codes for CASSSRLGGLAEAFF.

V and J are TRBV5-1 and TRBJ1-1; D not certain. The CDR3 is 14 residues long. Per germline, CDR1 SGHRS and CDR2 YFSETQ. Trimming took off 2 bases at V and 4 bases at J, with 12 bases between the two ends. DNA for the CDR3: TGCGCCAGCAGCTTCAAGGGTAGCATCACTGAAGCTTTCTTT. This codes for CASSFKGSITEAFF.

This clonotype was detected a few times. The chain is built from TRBV30 and TRBJ2-3; D gene uncertain. Germline-derived CDR1 and CDR2 are GTSNPN and SVGIG (reference sequence). Between the trimmed V and J ends, which lost 5 bases and 0 bases, there was a span of 3 bases. The CDR3 consists of 11 residues. The CDR3 loop reads CAWASTDTQYF. CDR3 in DNA: TGTGCCTGGGCTAGCACAGATACGCAGTATTTT.

The chain has TRBV24-1 and TRBJ2-1; 12 bases are shared with TRBD2. With V trimmed by 2 bases and J by 10 bases, 8 bases remained unmatched. Looked up from germline, CDR1 is KGHDR and CDR2 is SFDVKD. The CDR3 contains 16 residues. CDR3 DNA: TGTGCCACCAGTGATTCCGGACTAGCGGGACAATGGGAGCAGTTCTTC. Its translation is CATSDSGLAGQWEQFF.

This clonotype has only a few counts. J is TRBJ2-1 and V is TRBV4-1; D possibly matches TRBD1 or TRBD2 (5 bases each). This CDR3 has 15 residues. The V and J ends lost 5 bases and 2 bases respectively, with 13 bases between them. From germline, CDR1 is MGHRA and CDR2 YSYEKL. The CDR3 nucleotides read TGCGCCAGCAGCTCGGGACCCGGGGCCTACAATGAGCAGTTCTTC. It yields the protein CASSSGPGAYNEQFF.

The V and J genes are TRBV5-5 and TRBJ2-2, with TRBD1 matching 12 bases. The germline CDR1 and CDR2 sequences are SGHKS and YYEKEE (reference sequence). J lost 7 bases, V lost 0 bases, and 1 base had no gene match. This CDR3 is 15 amino acids long. CDR3 sequence: CASSLGDRGLGELFF. The DNA of the CDR3 is TGTGCCAGCAGCTTGGGGGACAGGGGGCTCGGGGAGCTGTTTTTT.

The rearrangement links TRBV6-2 or TRBV6-3 to TRBJ2-4, with D possibly called TRBD1 or TRBD2 (5 bases each). CDR3 length: 13 residues. Germline V gene data show CDR1 as MNHEY and CDR2 as SVGEGT. Trimming cost V 6 bases and J 10 bases, with 16 bases left between them. The CDR3 DNA is TGTGCCAGCAGCAACCGGGACGCCAATATTCAGTACTTC. Translation gives CASSNRDANIQYF.

In this sample, this clonotype turned up a few times. V is TRBV7-8 and J is TRBJ1-5; D call uncertain. CDR3 size: 16 residues. Looked up from germline, CDR1 is SGHVS and CDR2 is FQNEAQ. V shed 5 bases and J shed 1 base, with 15 bases lying between them. The DNA for the CDR3 is TGTGCCAGCAGCCCCGTAGGGTGGATAAGCAATCAGCCCCAGCATTTT. Protein: CASSPVGWISNQPQHF.

This chain uses TRBV23-1 with TRBJ2-7, with TRBD2 matching 8 bases. TRBV23-1 is an ORF; its function is uncertain. The CDR3 spans 18 residues. V gave up 1 base and J gave up 2 bases; unmatched junction bases: 13. The CDR3 region has the DNA TGCGCCAGCAGTCAATTAACGCGGCCTAGCGGGCGGACCTACGAGCAGTACTTC. Translating gives CASSQLTRPSGRTYEQYF.

V gene TRBV12-3 or TRBV12-4 combines with J gene TRBJ1-1; D gene ambiguous. The CDR3 has 13 amino acids. V was trimmed by 3 bases and J by 2 bases, leaving 7 bases between them. The CDR3 reads CASSFGGNTEAFF. The CDR3 bases are TGTGCCAGCAGTTTCGGAGGTAACACTGAAGCTTTCTTT.

This clonotype came up a few times. CDR3 sequence: CASSFRTANTEAFF. CDR3 nucleotides: TGTGCCAGCAGTTTCCGGACAGCGAACACTGAAGCTTTCTTT. The J gene is TRBJ1-1, the V gene TRBV12-3 or TRBV12-4; a weak D match, TRBD1 (6 bases). CDR3 size: 14 residues. V was shortened by 3 bases and J by 1 base, with 9 bases between the two germline ends.

The chain recombines TRBV7-8 with TRBJ2-7; 7 nucleotides line up with TRBD1. This CDR3 contains 20 residues. V was pared by 5 bases and J by 0 bases, with 22 bases of the junction left unmatched. Germline CDR1 reads SGHVS; CDR2 reads FQNEAQ. As DNA, the CDR3 is TGTGCCAGCAGCACCACCCAAGGGGGTGCAGGGGGTTATAACTCCTACGAGCAGTACTTC. Translated: CASSTTQGGAGGYNSYEQYF. Combining the CDR3 with reference TRBV7-8 and TRBJ2-7 gives the whole variable domain GAGVSQSPRYKVAKRGQDVALRCDPISGHVSLFWYQQALGQGPEFLTYFQNEAQLDKSGLPSDRFFAERPEGSVSTLKIQRTQQEDSAVYLCASSTTQGGAGGYNSYEQYFGPGTRLTVT.

V and J are TRBV12-3 or TRBV12-4 and TRBJ2-2, with TRBD1 identical over 7 bases. This CDR3 is built from 15 residues. V was clipped by 3 bases and J by 6 bases; unmatched bases: 7. Here the CDR3 DNA reads TGTGCCAGCAGTTTTGCGGCAGGGGGTCCCGGGGAGCTGTTTTTT. Translation: CASSFAAGGPGELFF.

This chain links TRBV6-5 with TRBJ1-1; D is undetermined. Germline V gene data show CDR1 as MNHEY and CDR2 as SVGAGI. V lost 1 base and J lost 3, with 18 bases in between. The CDR3 sequence is 17 residues long. The DNA of the CDR3 is TGTGCCAGCAGTTACTTCGCTCCGGGTTCCACGTACACTGAAGCTTTCTTT. It encodes CASSYFAPGSTYTEAFF.

The V call is TRBV4-1, the J call TRBJ2-1, with D hard to call. The germline CDR1 and CDR2 sequences are MGHRA and YSYEKL. There are 16 residues in the CDR3. V was shortened by 1 base and J by 0 bases, with 10 bases between the two germline ends. The DNA of the CDR3 is TGCGCCAGCAGCCAAGCTCCATCCTACTCCTACAATGAGCAGTTCTTC. Translating it yields CASSQAPSYSYNEQFF.